This T cell receptor (beta chain) was sequenced in a study of blood T cell repertoires in COVID-19. Data came from immunoSEQ multiplex PCR; TCRdb stores just in-frame clones and leaves some out. The sample shows about 230,000 clones, about 88% of them seen only once. The sequenced material came from peripheral blood. The receptor's source is a man aged 35 to 55 with acute or convalescent COVID-19.

The DNA of the CDR3 is TGTGCCAGCAGGCCACTCACCGCTGACTCTGGAAACACCATATATTTT. Translation: CASRPLTADSGNTIYF. This chain links TRBV2 with TRBJ1-3; D gene ambiguous. The CDR3 totals 16 residues. Germline V gene lookup returns CDR1 SNHLY and CDR2 FYNNEI. Trimming took 6 bases from V and 0 from J, leaving 15 bases between them. The complete variable domain, with remaining parts taken from reference TRBV2 and TRBJ1-3, reads EPEVTQTPSHQVTQMGQEVILRCVPISNHLYFYWYRQILGQKVEFLVSFYNNEISEKSEIFDDQFSVERPDGSNFTLKIRSTKLEDSAMYFCASRPLTADSGNTIYFGEGSWLTVV.